The 29 T cell receptor beta chains given below trace back to one sample, sequenced in a study of T cell changes during pregnancy in multiple sclerosis. Only in-frame clones appear in the TCRdb table, and some are missing; sequencing was by immunoSEQ multiplex PCR. The sample carries more than 80,000 clones, roughly 96% recorded once. Sequencing used peripheral blood, obtained in the second trimester of pregnancy. These receptors all come from a female donor with multiple sclerosis, enrolled in a pregnancy study.

The rearrangement joins TRBV2 to TRBJ2-7; 8 nucleotides match TRBD2. The V gene's germline CDR1 is SNHLY and CDR2 FYNNEI. J was trimmed by 7 bases and V by 3 bases; bases with no gene match: 17. The CDR3 has 17 residues. The CDR3: CASSDSVATSVPREQYF. The DNA for the CDR3 is TGTGCCAGCAGTGACTCGGTCGCGACTAGCGTGCCTCGGGAGCAGTACTTC. The full variable domain, its missing parts supplied by reference TRBV2 and TRBJ2-7, is EPEVTQTPSHQVTQMGQEVILRCVPISNHLYFYWYRQILGQKVEFLVSFYNNEISEKSEIFDDQFSVERPDGSNFTLKIRSTKLEDSAMYFCASSDSVATSVPREQYFGPGTRLTVT.

In this sample, this clone turned up once. V gene TRBV4-1 combines with J gene TRBJ2-1, with TRBD2 matching over 10 bases. Germline V lookup: CDR1 MGHRA, CDR2 YSYEKL. J lost 4 bases, V lost 3 bases, and 6 bases had no gene match. This CDR3 is built from 16 residues. The CDR3 DNA sequence: TGCGCCAGCAGCCAGGGGACTAGCGACAAGTACAATGAGCAGTTCTTC. Residues: CASSQGTSDKYNEQFF.

The genes are TRBV7-3 and TRBJ2-7, with 7 positions matching TRBD2. Germline V gene data show CDR1 as SGHTA and CDR2 as FQGTGA. The CDR3 spans 15 residues. Trimming removed 5 bases from V and 0 bases from J; junction bases left unmatched: 7. As DNA, the CDR3 is TGTGCCAGCAGCCGCCAAGCGGGAAACTCCTACGAGCAGTACTTC. Its protein is CASSRQAGNSYEQYF.

The V and J genes are TRBV25-1 and TRBJ2-1, with a possible D match to TRBD1 (5 bases). V gave up 6 bases and J gave up 11 bases, with 23 bases separating them. The germline gives CDR1 MGHDK, CDR2 SYGVNS. The CDR3 spans 15 residues. CDR3 in DNA: TGTGCCAGCAGCCAACCAGGGCCCCGGAATGTTCAGCAGTTCTTC. Its translation is CASSQPGPRNVQQFF.

Here the CDR3 reads CASRAAPGNTDTQYF. The CDR3 DNA follows: TGTGCCAGCAGGGCGGCCCCAGGGAACACAGATACGCAGTATTTT. J is TRBJ2-3 and V is TRBV5-4; TRBD1 might be the D (5 bases). V shed 5 bases and J shed 2 bases, with 15 bases lying between them. There are 15 residues in the CDR3. Germline V gene sequence: CDR1 SGHNT, CDR2 YYREEE (reference sequence).

The chain joins TRBV29-1 to TRBJ2-6, with 12 bases lining up with TRBD2. This CDR3 region has 18 residues. CDR1 and CDR2 from the germline V gene are SQVTM and ANQGSEA. After removal of 4 bases from V and 1 base from J, the junction contained 8 bases not matched to a gene. CDR3 coding DNA: TGCAGCGTTGGGACTAGCGGGACCCGCGCATCTGGGGCCAACGTCCTGACTTTC. Translation: CSVGTSGTRASGANVLTF.

This chain uses TRBV5-1 with TRBJ2-6; D unresolved. The CDR3 has 16 residues. V gave up 6 bases and J gave up 0 bases, with 13 bases separating them. Germline values: CDR1 SGHRS, CDR2 YFSETQ. CDR3 sequence reads: CASTLQWSSGANVLTF. The CDR3 nucleotides are TGCGCCAGCACTCTGCAGTGGAGCTCTGGGGCCAACGTCCTGACTTTC.

The chain links TRBV7-9 to TRBJ2-3; D gene ambiguous. Germline CDR1 SEHNR, CDR2 FQNEAQ (reference sequence). Deletions cut 5 bases from V and 6 bases from J, with 12 bases between. CDR3 length: 13 residues. DNA for the CDR3: TGTGCCAGCAGCGTCGACTCTTTGGATACGCAGTATTTT. This translates into CASSVDSLDTQYF. Together with reference TRBV7-9 and TRBJ2-3, the CDR3 gives the full variable domain: DTGVSQNPRHKITKRGQNVTFRCDPISEHNRLYWYRQTLGQGPEFLTYFQNEAQLEKSRLLSDRFSAERPKGSFSTLEIQRTEQGDSAMYLCASSVDSLDTQYFGPGTRLTVL.

The chain recombines TRBV14 with TRBJ2-5; 10 bases align to TRBD2. This CDR3 comprises 17 residues. Germline lookup yields CDR1 SGHDN and CDR2 FVKESK. After removal of 6 bases from V and 3 bases from J, the junction contained 13 bases not matched to a gene. In DNA, the CDR3 is TGTGCCAGCAGTTACGCGGGAGCGGGAGGGCCGGAAGAGACCCAGTACTTC. Its translation is CASSYAGAGGPEETQYF.

The rearrangement uses TRBV5-1 and TRBJ1-4; D might be TRBD1 (5 bases). This CDR3 spans 17 amino acids. V was clipped by 3 bases and J by 4 bases, with 19 bases between them. Germline V gives CDR1 SGHRS, CDR2 YFSETQ. The CDR3 region has the DNA TGCGCCAGCAGCTCCCGCACTCTGACAGACCTTAATGAAAAACTGTTTTTT. It encodes CASSSRTLTDLNEKLFF.

V is TRBV5-1 and J is TRBJ2-3; a weak D match, TRBD1 (5 bases). This CDR3 is built from 14 residues. V lost 2 bases and J lost 2, with 9 bases in between. CDR1 SGHRS and CDR2 YFSETQ come from the germline V gene. Here the CDR3 DNA reads TGCGCCAGCAGCTTATACAGGACCACAGATACGCAGTATTTT. Its protein product is CASSLYRTTDTQYF.

The sample holds one count of this clone. The chain uses TRBV6-6 and TRBJ1-3; D is undetermined. This CDR3 spans 12 amino acids. Germline-derived CDR1 and CDR2 are MNHNY and SVGAGI (reference sequence). Trimming left V 6 bases short and J 0 bases short, with 3 bases between. The CDR3 region has the DNA TGTGCCAGCAGGCGCTCTGGAAACACCATATATTTT. Translation gives CASRRSGNTIYF.

This clone was recorded once. The genes are TRBV6-5 and TRBJ1-1; D remains unclear. CDR3 length: 14 amino acids. Germline values: CDR1 MNHEY, CDR2 SVGAGI. V was cut by 4 bases and J by 6 bases, with 15 bases left in between. CDR3 coding DNA: TGTGCCAGCAGTTCCCCCACGCGGGTCGCTGAAGCTTTCTTT. It encodes CASSSPTRVAEAFF.

The chain links TRBV29-1 to TRBJ2-7; 7 bases match TRBD1. Germline V CDR1 and CDR2: SQVTM, ANQGSEA. CDR3 length equals 14 residues. The J segment lost 3 bases and the V segment lost 7 bases, leaving 12 bases of the junction unmatched. The CDR3 protein is CSAQSGTVNYEQYF. The CDR3, as DNA: TGCAGCGCACAATCCGGGACAGTTAACTACGAGCAGTACTTC.

The J gene is TRBJ2-2, the V gene TRBV28; unclear D gene. Germline lookup yields CDR1 MDHEN and CDR2 SYDVKM. The V end lost 3 bases, the J end lost 2 bases, and 7 bases lay between the germline ends. CDR3 length equals 14 residues. In nucleotides, the CDR3 is TGTGCCAGCAGTTTTGGTAGAAACACCGGGGAGCTGTTTTTT. This translates into CASSFGRNTGELFF. Combining the CDR3 with reference TRBV28 and TRBJ2-2 gives the whole variable domain DVKVTQSSRYLVKRTGEKVFLECVQDMDHENMFWYRQDPGLGLRLIYFSYDVKMKEKGDIPEGYSVSREKKERFSLILESASTNQTSMYLCASSFGRNTGELFFGEGSRLTVL.

The gene calls are TRBV15 and TRBJ1-1, with D unclear. Germline V CDR1 and CDR2: LNHNV, YYDKDF (reference sequence). The V and J ends lost 5 bases and 3 bases respectively, with 13 bases between them. The CDR3 length is 14 residues. The DNA for the CDR3 is TGTGCCACCAGCGGTACGGGAACTGACACTGAAGCTTTCTTT. This translates into CATSGTGTDTEAFF.

The chain links TRBV10-3 to TRBJ2-7, with 11 bases lining up with TRBD2. Trimming took 6 bases from V and 0 from J; bases not matched to a gene: 13. Germline V gives CDR1 ENHRY, CDR2 SYGVKD. The CDR3 sequence is 18 residues long. CDR3 loop: CAISAGTSGAGLSYEQYF. The DNA of the CDR3 is TGTGCCATCAGCGCCGGGACTAGCGGAGCGGGCCTCTCCTACGAGCAGTACTTC.

This chain uses TRBV2 with TRBJ2-1; TRBD2 aligns across 8 bases. The germline V gene has CDR1 SNHLY and CDR2 FYNNEI. The CDR3 contains 14 residues. J lost 4 bases, V lost 7 bases, and 6 bases had no gene match. CDR3: CASNLAGFYNEQFF. The CDR3 region has the DNA TGTGCCAGCAACCTAGCGGGCTTTTACAATGAGCAGTTCTTC.

V usage is TRBV14 and J usage is TRBJ1-1; a possible D gene is TRBD1 (6 bases). Germline lookup yields CDR1 SGHDN and CDR2 FVKESK. Trimming took 0 bases from V and 4 from J, leaving 12 bases between them. The CDR3 has 15 amino acids. CDR3 sequence (DNA): TGTGCCAGCAGCCAAGATGGGTCCAGGGGCACTGAAGCTTTCTTT. It yields the protein CASSQDGSRGTEAFF.

The DNA of the CDR3 is TGCAGCGTTGGGGTTGTAACAGGGTCGGCCGAGCAGTACTTC. This encodes CSVGVVTGSAEQYF. This sequence joins TRBV29-1 and TRBJ2-7; a possible D gene is TRBD1 (6 bases). The CDR3 covers 14 residues. Germline CDR1 SQVTM, CDR2 ANQGSEA. V lost 4 bases and J 6 bases, leaving 19 bases between the germline ends.

The CDR3 DNA reads as TGTGCCAGCAGTAAGGGGTACACCTACAATGAGCAGTTCTTC. This encodes CASSKGYTYNEQFF. The gene calls are TRBV27 and TRBJ2-1, with a possible D match to TRBD1 (5 bases). Germline-derived CDR1 and CDR2 are MNHEY and SMNVEV (reference sequence). Trimming took off 5 bases at V and 2 bases at J, with 10 bases between the two ends. The CDR3 consists of 14 residues.

V gene TRBV6-5 combines with J gene TRBJ2-1, with D possibly matching TRBD1 (5 bases). CDR1 is MNHEY and CDR2 is SVGAGI in the germline V gene. V lost 8 bases and J lost 2, with 10 bases in between. The CDR3 runs to 13 residues. CDR3 in DNA: TGTGCCAGCGGCCAGGGCACCTACAATGAGCAGTTCTTC. This translates into CASGQGTYNEQFF.

J is TRBJ2-7 and V is TRBV19; TRBD1 agrees at 9 bases. Germline V gene sequence: CDR1 LNHDA, CDR2 SQIVND (reference sequence). There are 14 residues in the CDR3. J lost 3 bases, V lost 10 bases, and 10 bases had no gene match. For the CDR3, the DNA is TGTGCCACCACCCCCGGGACAGGGTTCTACGAGCAGTACTTC. Residues: CATTPGTGFYEQYF.

This clone was detected only a few times. V usage is TRBV19 and J usage is TRBJ1-1; no clear D. Germline CDR1 is LNHDA and CDR2 is SQIVND (reference sequence). Trimming took off 3 bases at V and 1 base at J, with 6 bases between the two ends. CDR3 length equals 13 residues. CDR3 bases: TGTGCCAGTAGTATCGGTGCGAACACTGAAGCTTTCTTT. Its translation: CASSIGANTEAFF.

The gene calls are TRBV28 and TRBJ1-5; D unresolved. CDR1 is MDHEN, CDR2 SYDVKM, per germline. The CDR3 is 15 residues long. Trimming removed 5 bases from V and 0 bases from J, with 11 bases in between. CDR3 coding DNA: TGTGCCAGCAGTCGTCAGGTGCATAGCAATCAGCCCCAGCATTTT. This codes for CASSRQVHSNQPQHF.

This chain links TRBV15 with TRBJ1-1, with 7 bases lining up with TRBD1. Per germline, CDR1 LNHNV and CDR2 YYDKDF (reference sequence). V shed 4 bases, J shed 3 bases, and the junction held 8 bases outside the gene matches. There are 15 residues in the CDR3. The CDR3 is CATSKGQTLDTEAFF. The CDR3 nucleotides are TGTGCCACCAGCAAGGGACAGACTCTGGACACTGAAGCTTTCTTT.

V is TRBV27 and J is TRBJ2-7; 9 bases agree with TRBD2. The germline gives CDR1 MNHEY, CDR2 SMNVEV (reference sequence). With 6 bases clipped from V and 3 bases from J, the junction kept 6 bases outside the gene matches. There are 14 residues in the CDR3. Here the CDR3 DNA reads TGTGCCAGCAGATCACTAGCGGGTAGCTACGAGCAGTACTTC. It encodes CASRSLAGSYEQYF.

The chain couples TRBV29-1 to TRBJ2-7, with D perhaps matching TRBD1 (6 bases). The CDR3 is 13 amino acids. The V gene's germline CDR1 is SQVTM and CDR2 ANQGSEA. Trimming shortened V by 7 bases and J by 1 base, and 14 bases separated the two germline ends. The CDR3 nucleotides read TGCAGCGCCAAGGGGGACAATTCCTACGAGCAGTACTTC. Amino acid sequence: CSAKGDNSYEQYF.

The CDR3 DNA sequence: TGTGCCAGTAGTATAGACAGGACAGGGGTGCACACCGGGGAGCTGTTTTTT. Residues: CASSIDRTGVHTGELFF. This sequence joins TRBV19 and TRBJ2-2; 9 positions match TRBD1. CDR3 length equals 17 residues. V shed 0 bases, J shed 3 bases, and the junction held 5 bases outside the gene matches. Germline CDR1 LNHDA, CDR2 SQIVND (reference sequence). Full variable domain (missing parts from reference TRBV19 and TRBJ2-2): DGGITQSPKYLFRKEGQNVTLSCEQNLNHDAMYWYRQDPGQGLRLIYYSQIVNDFQKGDIAEGYSVSREKKESFPLTVTSAQKNPTAFYLCASSIDRTGVHTGELFFGEGSRLTVL.